Listed below are T cell receptor beta chains from one sample, sequenced in a study of regulatory T cells in long-lasting Graves disease. MiXCR, applied by TCRdb to the multiplex PCR reads, yields one record per CDR3 protein. Of a few hundred thousand distinct CDR3 sequences listed, approximately 15% are singletons. These data also formed part of another study, on T cells in Graves' hyperthyroidism and ophthalmopathy.

The starting material was peripheral blood mononuclear cells (PBMCs), obtained at new diagnosis, from a patient treated with antithyroid drugs. The origin of the receptors is a man aged 25 to 40 with Graves disease. CDR3s include the opening cysteine and the closing phenylalanine or tryptophan. D genes are given only for firm matches. Not all rows give a size; the values are once, few, many and, for expanded clones, a class.

V,size,D,J,CDR3,DNA
TRBV19,many,.,TRBJ1-5,CASTSLGRRGNQPQHF,TGTGCCAGTACCTCCCTAGGGCGCCGTGGCAATCAGCCCCAGCATTTT
TRBV29-1,few,.,TRBJ1-1,CSVEEYTAFF,TGCAGCGTTGAAGAATATACGGCTTTCTTT
TRBV5-1,many,.,TRBJ2-3,CASSEPGYLNTDTQYF,TGCGCCAGCAGCGAACCGGGTTATCTTAACACAGATACGCAGTATTTT
TRBV20-1,many,TRBD2,TRBJ2-3,CSAIREGRDTDTQYF,TGCAGTGCTATCCGGGAGGGCCGTGACACAGATACGCAGTATTTT
TRBV19,many,.,TRBJ1-2,CASRLGTRTAYGYTF,TGTGCCAGTAGGTTGGGAACGCGGACGGCCTATGGCTACACCTTC
TRBV5-6,.,.,TRBJ2-5,CASSSPERGTQYF,TGTGCCAGCAGCTCCCCCGAACGGGGGACCCAGTACTTC
TRBV2,.,TRBD2,TRBJ2-7,CASRKGYVTSGRAGTYEQYF,TGTGCCAGCAGGAAGGGCTATGTGACTAGCGGGAGGGCCGGGACCTACGAGCAGTACTTC
TRBV18,.,.,TRBJ1-5,CASSPYGRGRTQPQHF,TGTGCCAGCTCACCATACGGGAGAGGGCGGACGCAGCCCCAGCATTTT
TRBV2,many,.,TRBJ2-2,CASSQLDPQGGELFF,TGTGCCAGCAGTCAACTCGACCCACAGGGCGGGGAGCTGTTTTTT
TRBV27,many,.,TRBJ2-7,CASSPPAGREQYF,TGTGCCAGCAGTCCTCCAGCTGGGCGCGAGCAGTACTTC
TRBV7-9,many,.,TRBJ2-7,CASSLVSGTYEQYF,TGTGCCAGCAGCTTGGTTAGCGGAACCTACGAGCAGTACTTC
TRBV29-1,many,.,TRBJ2-7,CSVEPSGAGEQYF,TGCAGCGTTGAACCATCGGGGGCGGGGGAGCAGTACTTC
TRBV15,few,.,TRBJ2-1,CATTSSVEQFF,TGTGCCACCACCTCTAGCGTTGAGCAGTTCTTC
TRBV18,few,TRBD2,TRBJ2-1,CASSPGGRAVRDEQFF,TGTGCCAGCTCACCAGGCGGGAGGGCCGTTAGGGATGAGCAGTTCTTC
TRBV12-3/TRBV12-4,many,.,TRBJ2-5,CASNHRGGGETQYF,TGTGCCAGCAATCACAGGGGAGGGGGAGAGACCCAGTACTTC
TRBV24-1,many,.,TRBJ2-1,CATSDSPRGANEQFF,TGTGCCACCAGTGACTCCCCTAGAGGGGCTAATGAGCAGTTCTTC
TRBV12-5,many,.,TRBJ1-5,CASGLVYGGGHNQPQHF,TGTGCTAGTGGTTTGGTATACGGAGGTGGTCACAATCAGCCCCAGCATTTT
TRBV20-1,many,.,TRBJ2-3,CSAVVRSEGTGDTQYF,TGCAGTGCTGTTGTGAGGAGCGAGGGGACCGGGGATACGCAGTATTTT
TRBV11-2,many,.,TRBJ1-5,CASSLGLNNQPQHF,TGTGCCAGCAGCTTAGGGCTAAACAATCAGCCCCAGCATTTT
TRBV6-1,many,.,TRBJ1-2,CASTIGLGEANYGYTF,TGTGCCAGCACCATAGGGCTCGGAGAGGCTAACTATGGCTACACCTTC
TRBV7-6,few,.,TRBJ1-4,CASRSDSLNEKLFF,TGTGCCAGCAGATCGGACAGCCTTAATGAAAAACTGTTTTTT
TRBV6-1,.,TRBD1,TRBJ1-2,CATRDRVGRGYTF,TGTGCCACCCGCGACAGGGTTGGTAGGGGCTACACCTTC
TRBV28,few,.,TRBJ1-2,CASSDSVGGGYTF,TGTGCCAGCAGTGACTCAGTGGGAGGAGGCTACACCTTC
TRBV2,many,.,TRBJ1-3,CASSRMIRKTWDTIYF,TGTGCCAGCAGCCGTATGATCAGGAAAACATGGGACACCATATATTTT
TRBV3-1,few,.,TRBJ1-2,CASSQEIYGYTF,TGTGCCAGCAGCCAAGAAATCTATGGCTACACCTTC
TRBV12-3/TRBV12-4,many,.,TRBJ2-1,CASSLQSNEQFF,TGTGCCAGCAGCCTCCAGAGCAATGAGCAGTTCTTC
TRBV6-1,.,.,TRBJ1-2,CASSTTRGGRAHGYTF,TGTGCCAGCAGTACTACCCGAGGGGGGCGCGCCCATGGCTACACCTTC
TRBV10-2,few,TRBD1,TRBJ1-4,CASSETTGGGEKLFF,TGCGCCAGCAGTGAGACGACAGGGGGCGGAGAAAAACTGTTTTTT
TRBV25-1,few,.,TRBJ2-1,CASRQGGDEQFF,TGTGCCAGCAGACAGGGAGGGGATGAGCAGTTCTTC
TRBV7-2,many,.,TRBJ2-3,CASSPGGPDTQYF,TGTGCCAGCAGCCCAGGAGGGCCAGATACGCAGTATTTT
TRBV6-2/TRBV6-3,many,.,TRBJ1-1,CASRHSGSMNTEAFF,TGTGCCAGCAGACATTCGGGCAGCATGAACACTGAAGCTTTCTTT
TRBV5-1,many,.,TRBJ2-3,CASSFRGGEDTQYF,TGCGCCAGCAGCTTCCGCGGAGGGGAGGATACGCAGTATTTT
TRBV20-1,many,.,TRBJ2-1,CSARGRVDNEQFF,TGCAGTGCTAGGGGGCGGGTGGACAATGAGCAGTTCTTC
TRBV20-1,many,TRBD1,TRBJ2-7,CSAGPGQNYEQYF,TGCAGTGCTGGTCCGGGACAGAACTACGAGCAGTACTTC
TRBV13,many,.,TRBJ2-1,CASSSNPHEQFF,TGTGCCAGCAGCTCCAACCCCCATGAGCAGTTCTTC
TRBV5-8,many,TRBD2,TRBJ2-2,CASSLYGGRDTGELFF,TGTGCCAGCAGCTTGTATGGCGGGAGGGACACCGGGGAGCTGTTTTTT
TRBV6-1,many,TRBD1,TRBJ2-7,CASSPYMGDRSLYF,TGTGCCAGCAGTCCCTACATGGGGGACAGGAGTCTGTACTTC